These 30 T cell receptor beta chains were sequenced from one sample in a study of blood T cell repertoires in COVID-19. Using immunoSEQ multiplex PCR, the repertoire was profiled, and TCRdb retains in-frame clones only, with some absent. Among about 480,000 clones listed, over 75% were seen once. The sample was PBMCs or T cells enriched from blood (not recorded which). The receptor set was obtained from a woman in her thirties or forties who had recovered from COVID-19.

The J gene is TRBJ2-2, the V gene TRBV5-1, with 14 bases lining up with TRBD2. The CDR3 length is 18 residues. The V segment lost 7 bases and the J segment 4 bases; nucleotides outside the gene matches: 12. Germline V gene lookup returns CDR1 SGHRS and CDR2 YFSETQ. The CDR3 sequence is CASAQGTSGSWGTGELFF. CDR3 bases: TGCGCCAGCGCCCAAGGGACTAGCGGGAGTTGGGGCACCGGGGAGCTGTTTTTT.

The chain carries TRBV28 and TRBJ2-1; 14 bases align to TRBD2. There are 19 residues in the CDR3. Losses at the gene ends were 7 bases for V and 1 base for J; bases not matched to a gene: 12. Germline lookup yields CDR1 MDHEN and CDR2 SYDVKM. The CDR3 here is CASNLGGLAGVWSYNEQFF. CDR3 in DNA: TGTGCCAGCAACCTGGGGGGACTAGCGGGAGTGTGGTCCTACAATGAGCAGTTCTTC.

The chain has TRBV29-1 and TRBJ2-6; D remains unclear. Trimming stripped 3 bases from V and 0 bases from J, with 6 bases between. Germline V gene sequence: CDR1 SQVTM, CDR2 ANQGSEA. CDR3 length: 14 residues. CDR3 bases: TGCAGCGTTGACCCGGGCTCTGGGGCCAACGTCCTGACTTTC. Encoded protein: CSVDPGSGANVLTF.

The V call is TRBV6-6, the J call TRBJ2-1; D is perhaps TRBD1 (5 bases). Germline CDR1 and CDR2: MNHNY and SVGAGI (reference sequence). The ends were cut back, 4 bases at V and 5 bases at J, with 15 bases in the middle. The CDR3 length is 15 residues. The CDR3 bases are TGTGCCAGCAGTTTTAATACAGGTACCCACAATGAGCAGTTCTTC. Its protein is CASSFNTGTHNEQFF.

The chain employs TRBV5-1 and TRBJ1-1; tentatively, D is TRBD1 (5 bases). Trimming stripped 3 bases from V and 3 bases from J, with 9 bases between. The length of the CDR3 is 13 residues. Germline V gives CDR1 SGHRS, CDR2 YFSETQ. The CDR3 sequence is CASSSLGHTEAFF. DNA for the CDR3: TGCGCCAGCAGCTCCTTGGGGCACACTGAAGCTTTCTTT.

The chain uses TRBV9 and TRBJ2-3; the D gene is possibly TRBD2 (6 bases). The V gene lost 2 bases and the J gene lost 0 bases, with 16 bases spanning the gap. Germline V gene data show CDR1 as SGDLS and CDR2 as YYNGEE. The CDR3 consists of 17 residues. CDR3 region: CASSVRPSAASTDTQYF. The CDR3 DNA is TGTGCCAGCAGCGTCCGGCCTAGCGCCGCTAGCACAGATACGCAGTATTTT.

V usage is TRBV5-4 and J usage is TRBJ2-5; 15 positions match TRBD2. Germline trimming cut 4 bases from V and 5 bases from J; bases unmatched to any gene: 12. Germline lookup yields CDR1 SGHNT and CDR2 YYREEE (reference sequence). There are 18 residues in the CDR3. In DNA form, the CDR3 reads TGTGCCAGCAGCCCGGGAGGACTAGCGGGAGGGCCGGGGGAGACCCAGTACTTC. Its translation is CASSPGGLAGGPGETQYF. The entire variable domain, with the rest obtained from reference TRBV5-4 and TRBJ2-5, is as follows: ETGVTQSPTHLIKTRGQQVTLRCSSQSGHNTVSWYQQALGQGPQFIFQYYREEENGRGNFPPRFSGLQFPNYSSELNVNALELDDSALYLCASSPGGLAGGPGETQYFGPGTRLLVL.

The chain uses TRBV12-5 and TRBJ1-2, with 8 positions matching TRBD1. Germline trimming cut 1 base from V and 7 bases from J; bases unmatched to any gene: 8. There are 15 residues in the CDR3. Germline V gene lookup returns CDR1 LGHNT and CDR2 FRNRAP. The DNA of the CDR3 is TGTGCTAGTGGTTTGGAAACCAGGGGGCCGGGTGGCTACACCTTC. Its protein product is CASGLETRGPGGYTF.

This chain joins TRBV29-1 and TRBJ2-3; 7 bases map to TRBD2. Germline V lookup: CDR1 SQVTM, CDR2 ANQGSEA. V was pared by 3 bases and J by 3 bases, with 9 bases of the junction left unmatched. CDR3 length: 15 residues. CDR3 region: CSVDMGEGTTDTQYF. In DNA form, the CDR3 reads TGCAGCGTTGATATGGGGGAGGGGACGACAGATACGCAGTATTTT.

The CDR3 reads CASSVENSGSTDTQYF. CDR3 bases: TGTGCCAGCAGCGTAGAAAATAGCGGGAGTACAGATACGCAGTATTTT. The V call is TRBV9, the J call TRBJ2-3, with TRBD2 matching over 9 bases. Germline V gene data show CDR1 as SGDLS and CDR2 as YYNGEE. V was clipped by 0 bases and J by 3 bases; unmatched bases: 5. The CDR3 runs to 16 residues.

The CDR3 DNA reads as TGCGCCAGCAGCTTGACACAGGGCGTGGAGACCCAGTACTTC. Its translation is CASSLTQGVETQYF. The gene calls are TRBV5-1 and TRBJ2-5; the D gene is possibly TRBD1 (6 bases). Trimming cost V 1 base and J 5 bases, with 12 bases left between them. The length of the CDR3 is 14 residues. Per the germline V gene, CDR1 is SGHRS and CDR2 is YFSETQ. The complete variable domain, with remaining parts taken from reference TRBV5-1 and TRBJ2-5, reads KAGVTQTPRYLIKTRGQQVTLSCSPISGHRSVSWYQQTPGQGLQFLFEYFSETQRNKGNFPGRFSGRQFSNSRSEMNVSTLELGDSALYLCASSLTQGVETQYFGPGTRLLVL.

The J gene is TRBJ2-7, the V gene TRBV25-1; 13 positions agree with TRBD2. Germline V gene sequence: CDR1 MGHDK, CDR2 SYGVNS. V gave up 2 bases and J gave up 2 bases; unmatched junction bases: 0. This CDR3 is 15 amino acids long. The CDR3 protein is CASSEGLAGAYEQYF. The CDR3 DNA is TGTGCCAGCAGTGAAGGACTAGCGGGAGCCTACGAGCAGTACTTC.

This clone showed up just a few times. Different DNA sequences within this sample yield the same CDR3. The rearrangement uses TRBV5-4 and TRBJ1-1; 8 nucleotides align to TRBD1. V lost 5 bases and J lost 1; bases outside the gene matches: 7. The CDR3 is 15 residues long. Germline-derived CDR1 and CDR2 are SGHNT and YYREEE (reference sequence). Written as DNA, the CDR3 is TGTGCCAGCAGTTCACCCGGGACAGGGAACACTGAAGCTTTCTTT. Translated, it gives CASSSPGTGNTEAFF.

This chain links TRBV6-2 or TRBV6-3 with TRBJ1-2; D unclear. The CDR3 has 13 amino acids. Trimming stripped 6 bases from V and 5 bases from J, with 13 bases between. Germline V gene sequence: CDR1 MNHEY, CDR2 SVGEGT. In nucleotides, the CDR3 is TGTGCCAGCAGCTTCGGTCCCCGGTATGGCTACACCTTC. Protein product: CASSFGPRYGYTF.

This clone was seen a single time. The CDR3 here is CAWRRTVNEQFF. The DNA of the CDR3 is TGTGCCTGGAGGAGGACTGTCAATGAGCAGTTCTTC. The genes are TRBV30 and TRBJ2-1; maybe TRBD2 (5 bases). The CDR3 length is 12 residues. In germline, CDR1 is GTSNPN, CDR2 SVGIG (reference sequence). The germline V and J ends were trimmed by 3 bases and 6 bases, with 9 bases remaining between them.

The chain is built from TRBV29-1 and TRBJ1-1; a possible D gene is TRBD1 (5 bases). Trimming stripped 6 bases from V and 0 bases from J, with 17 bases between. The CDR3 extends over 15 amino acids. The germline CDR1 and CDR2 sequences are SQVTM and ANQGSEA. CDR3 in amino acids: CSVRSGWGMNTEAFF. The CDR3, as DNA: TGCAGCGTCCGCTCGGGCTGGGGCATGAACACTGAAGCTTTCTTT.

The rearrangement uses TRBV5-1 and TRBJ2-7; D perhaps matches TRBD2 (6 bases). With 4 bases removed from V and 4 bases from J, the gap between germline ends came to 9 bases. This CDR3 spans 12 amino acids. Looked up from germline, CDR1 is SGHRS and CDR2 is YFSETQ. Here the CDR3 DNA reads TGCGCCAGCAGCCCCGGGGGATACGAGCAGTACTTC. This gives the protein CASSPGGYEQYF.

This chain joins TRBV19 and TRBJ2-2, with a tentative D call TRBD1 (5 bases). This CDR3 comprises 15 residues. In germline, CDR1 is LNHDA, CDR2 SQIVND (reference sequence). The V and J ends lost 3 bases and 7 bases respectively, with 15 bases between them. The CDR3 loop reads CASSIYRGRNGELFF. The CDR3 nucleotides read TGTGCCAGTAGTATTTATAGGGGTAGGAACGGGGAGCTGTTTTTT.

The CDR3 region has the DNA TGCGCCAGCACCGTCGGGAGTTCGTGGAATGAGCAGTTCTTC. It specifies CASTVGSSWNEQFF. V is TRBV10-2 and J is TRBJ2-1; possible D gene TRBD2, 6 bases. Trimming stripped 7 bases from V and 7 bases from J, with 17 bases between. The CDR3 runs 14 residues. Germline CDR1 WSHSY, CDR2 SAAADI.

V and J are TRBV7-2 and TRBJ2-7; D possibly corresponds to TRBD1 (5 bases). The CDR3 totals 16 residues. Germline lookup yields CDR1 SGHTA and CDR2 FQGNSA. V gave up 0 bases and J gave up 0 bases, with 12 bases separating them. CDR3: CASSLAGQYLSYEQYF. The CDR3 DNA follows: TGTGCCAGCAGCTTAGCCGGACAATACCTCTCCTACGAGCAGTACTTC.

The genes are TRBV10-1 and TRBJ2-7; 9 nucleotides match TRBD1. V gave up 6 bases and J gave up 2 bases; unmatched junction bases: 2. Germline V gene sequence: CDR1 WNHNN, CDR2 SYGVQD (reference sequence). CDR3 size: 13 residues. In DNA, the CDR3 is TGCGCCAGCAGCCGGGACAGGGCCTACGAGCAGTACTTC. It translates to CASSRDRAYEQYF.

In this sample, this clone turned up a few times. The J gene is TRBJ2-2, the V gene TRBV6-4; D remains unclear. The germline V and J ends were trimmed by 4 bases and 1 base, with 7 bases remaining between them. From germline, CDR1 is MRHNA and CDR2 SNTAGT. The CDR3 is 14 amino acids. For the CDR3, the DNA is TGTGCCAGCAGTGTGGAGCTGAACACCGGGGAGCTGTTTTTT. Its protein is CASSVELNTGELFF.

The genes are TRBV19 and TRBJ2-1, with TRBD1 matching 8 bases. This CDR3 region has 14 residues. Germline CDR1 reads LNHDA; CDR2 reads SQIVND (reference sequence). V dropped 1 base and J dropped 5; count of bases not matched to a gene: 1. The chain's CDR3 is CASSIGTGHNEQFF. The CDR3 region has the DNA TGTGCCAGTAGTATAGGGACAGGGCACAATGAGCAGTTCTTC.

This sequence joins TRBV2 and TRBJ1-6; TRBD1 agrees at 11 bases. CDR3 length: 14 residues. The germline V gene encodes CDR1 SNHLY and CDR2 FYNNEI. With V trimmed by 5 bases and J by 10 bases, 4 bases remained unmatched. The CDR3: CASSKGQGESPLHF. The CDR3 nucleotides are TGTGCCAGCAGTAAGGGACAGGGGGAGTCACCCCTCCACTTT. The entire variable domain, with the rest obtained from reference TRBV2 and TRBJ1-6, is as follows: EPEVTQTPSHQVTQMGQEVILRCVPISNHLYFYWYRQILGQKVEFLVSFYNNEISEKSEIFDDQFSVERPDGSNFTLKIRSTKLEDSAMYFCASSKGQGESPLHFGNGTRLTVT.

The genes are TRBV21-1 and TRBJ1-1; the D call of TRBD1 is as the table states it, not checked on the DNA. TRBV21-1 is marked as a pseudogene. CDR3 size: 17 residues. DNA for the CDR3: TGTGCCAGTAGTAACAACACCGACGACAGGGGAAACACTGAAGCTTTCTTT. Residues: CASSNNTDDRGNTEAFF.

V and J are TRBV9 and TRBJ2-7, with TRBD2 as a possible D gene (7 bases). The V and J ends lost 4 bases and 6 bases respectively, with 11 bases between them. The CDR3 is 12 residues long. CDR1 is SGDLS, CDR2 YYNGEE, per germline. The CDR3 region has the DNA TGTGCCAGCAGCCGGGGAGGGGGCGAGCAGTACTTC. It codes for CASSRGGGEQYF.

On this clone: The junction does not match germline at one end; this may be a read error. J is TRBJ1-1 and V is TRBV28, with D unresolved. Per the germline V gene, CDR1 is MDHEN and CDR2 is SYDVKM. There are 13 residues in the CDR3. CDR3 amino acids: CASSLFPYTEAFF. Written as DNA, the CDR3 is TGTGCCAGCAGTTTATTCCCGTACACAGAAGCTTTCTTT.

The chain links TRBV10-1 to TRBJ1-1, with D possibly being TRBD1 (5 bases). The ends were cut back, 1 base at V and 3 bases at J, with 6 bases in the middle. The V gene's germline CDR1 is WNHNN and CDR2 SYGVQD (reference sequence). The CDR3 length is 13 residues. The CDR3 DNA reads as TGCGCCAGCAGTGAGTTGACAGACACTGAAGCTTTCTTT. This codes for CASSELTDTEAFF.

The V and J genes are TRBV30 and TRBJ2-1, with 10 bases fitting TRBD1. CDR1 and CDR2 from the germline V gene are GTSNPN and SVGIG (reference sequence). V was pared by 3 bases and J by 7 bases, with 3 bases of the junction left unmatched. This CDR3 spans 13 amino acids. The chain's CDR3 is CAWRDRGSNEQFF. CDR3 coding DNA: TGTGCCTGGAGGGACAGGGGGTCGAATGAGCAGTTCTTC.

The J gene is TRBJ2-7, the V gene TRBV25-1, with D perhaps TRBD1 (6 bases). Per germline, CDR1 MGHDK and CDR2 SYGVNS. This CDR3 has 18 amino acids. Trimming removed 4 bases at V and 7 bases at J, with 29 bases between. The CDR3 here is CASSATTGTTFISGEQYF. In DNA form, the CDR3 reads TGTGCCAGCAGTGCGACGACCGGGACAACCTTCATCTCGGGGGAGCAGTACTTC.